This T cell receptor beta chain appears in the sequencing data of a study of T cells after yellow fever vaccination (dated 2019 in TCRdb). Regarding the research as a whole: The SMART-Seq v4 Ultra Low Input RNA kit was used to prepare libraries from fractions with low cell numbers. To follow T-cell clones before and after both primary and booster YFV17D yellow fever vaccination, bulk TCR alpha and beta repertoires underwent longitudinal sequencing. Two healthy male donors made up the cohort, one aged 18 to 29 years and the other aged 30 to 40 years. Bulk PBMC replicates and cell subsets were isolated from blood drawn at multiple timepoints before and after both primary and secondary immunization.

For this clonotype: No qualities accompany the bases; no much larger clone lies one base away.

The sample's treatment or condition label, in plain terms: live attenuated yellow fever vaccine strain. PBMCs were isolated from peripheral blood using a standard Ficoll-Paque protocol. Epitope-specific CD8 T cells were sorted with a dextramer loaded with the yellow fever NS4B epitope peptide, and anti-CD3 and anti-CD8 staining was applied. RNA was extracted with TriZol from bulk PBMCs, CD4 and CD8 fractions, and dextramer-positive and dextramer-negative fractions. Deletion took 4 bases off V and 1 base off J, with a span of 6 bases between the germline ends. CDR1 and CDR2 are drawn from the germline V gene (reference sequence): SEHNR, FQNEAQ. The CDR3 runs 13 residues from the cysteine to the phenylalanine. Only the CDR3 DNA is retained, 39 bases long and in frame from the first base. The paper's findings and limits, for the study overall: The secondary T-cell response was found to be weaker but faster than the primary response, with a peak reached on day 5 rather than on day 15. Computational filtering was needed because FACS-sorted repertoires could contain abundant contaminating clonotypes from the bulk population. Most clones expanded after primary vaccination (around 96% of CD4 and approximately 86% of CD8) were re-detected after the booster, suggesting that broad memory maintenance occurred. A small fraction of clonotypes appeared in both the CD4 and CD8 compartments, likely as a result of convergent recombination. Because the study included only a couple of donors, the extent to which the findings can be generalized is limited.

TCR cDNA was synthesized by 5'RACE template switching, through which a universal primer site and unique molecular identifiers were introduced. Priming of cDNA synthesis was performed from both the TCR alpha and TCR beta constant segments. Library amplification involved two PCR steps, and the second step added sample barcodes and sequencing adapters. Sequencing of libraries was done on Illumina HiSeq 2500 (2x100 bp) or NovaSeq (2x150 bp). Regarding the original processing steps: MIGEC handled demultiplexing of reads and collapsing into UMI consensus sequences, while MiXCR performed V(D)J alignment. Vaccine-responding clonotypes were identified with edgeR using replicate PBMC samples, with FDR below 0.01 and a log2 fold change above 5 up to day 15 being required. Bulk clonotypes were assigned CD4 or CD8 identity according to which sequenced CD4 or CD8 repertoire held them at higher abundance. NS4B-specific clonotypes were defined as those at least 10-fold enriched in dextramer-positive over dextramer-negative fractions; CD4-biased clonotypes were excluded. Using fastp trimming at Q25 and MiXCR clonotype assembly, TCRdb reanalyzed the public sequencing data and kept in-frame beta chains. For every CDR3 protein sequence, its rows merge into one entry that carries the most common genes and DNA. TCRdb, rather than the study authors, made the V and J calls. For this sample there are 65,000 to 90,000 distinct CDR3 sequences; about an eighth appear just once. Of the sample, 20% to 25% is held by the ten largest clones.

This receptor was taken from a man between 18 and 29 years old who received the YFV17D yellow fever vaccine. The sequencing here drew on CD8+ T cells not binding an NS4B(214-222) dextramer, sorted from PBMCs, taken approximately 22 days after the first yellow fever vaccination. Read against the paper, the sample's cell subset or site label means: NS4B epitope dextramer-negative CD8 T cells. Rearrangement joined TRBV7-9 to TRBJ2-3; the D gene cannot be named for sure. The CDR3 amino acid sequence is: CASSSEGTDTQYF. The DNA is TGTGCCAGCAGCTCCGAAGGCACAGATACGCAGTATTTT.